These 17 T cell receptor beta chains were all obtained from the same sample, sequenced in a study of early T cells in non-severe SARS-CoV-2 infection. One entry per CDR3 protein, called by TCRdb with MiXCR from the 5' RACE reads. The data hold 55,000 to 75,000 distinct CDR3 sequences, with 5.9% observed a single time. The sample was whole blood, taken at baseline. The receptors come from an adult who was a healthcare worker with PCR-confirmed SARS-CoV-2 infection or an uninfected control (not recorded which).

This clonotype came up many times. The genes are TRBV12-3 or TRBV12-4 and TRBJ1-1, with D maybe TRBD1 (5 bases). Trimming stripped 5 bases from V and 0 bases from J, with 16 bases between. This CDR3 region has 16 residues. For the CDR3, the DNA is TGTGCCAGCAGTCACTCACCAGGGTTGATGAACACTGAAGCTTTCTTT. It is translated as CASSHSPGLMNTEAFF.

This clonotype appeared a few times. The chain joins TRBV25-1 to TRBJ2-1, with D possibly matching TRBD2 (6 bases). Trimming left V 7 bases short and J 0 bases short, with 22 bases between. The CDR3 is made up of 18 amino acids. Germline-derived CDR1 and CDR2 are MGHDK and SYGVNS. The CDR3 is CASTEGQGGLSSYNEQFF. The CDR3 nucleotides read TGTGCCAGCACGGAGGGGCAGGGCGGTTTAAGCTCCTACAATGAGCAGTTCTTC.

This clonotype was picked up a small number of times. The V call is TRBV14, the J call TRBJ2-7; maybe TRBD2 (6 bases). Trimming removed 1 base at V and 11 bases at J, with 9 bases between. CDR1 SGHDN and CDR2 FVKESK come from the germline V gene. The CDR3 is 11 residues long. CDR3 loop: CASSQAGAEYF. CDR3 coding DNA: TGTGCCAGCAGCCAAGCGGGAGCAGAGTACTTC.

CDR3 DNA: TGCGCCAGCAGCTTGGTGGCGACACGACCAGAGGATACGCAGTATTTT. It codes for CASSLVATRPEDTQYF. The chain uses TRBV5-1 and TRBJ2-3; no clear D gene. V was cut by 0 bases and J by 6 bases, with 17 bases left in between. Germline CDR1 reads SGHRS; CDR2 reads YFSETQ. This CDR3 comprises 16 residues.

This clonotype was detected many times. The gene calls are TRBV7-2 and TRBJ2-1; D tentatively fits TRBD1 or TRBD2 (5 bases each). Trimming shortened V by 3 bases and J by 4 bases, and 19 bases separated the two germline ends. This CDR3 is 17 amino acids long. CDR1 and CDR2 from the germline V gene are SGHTA and FQGNSA. CDR3 nucleotides: TGTGCCAGCAGCTTCCAACCCGGGGCAGAAAGATACAATGAGCAGTTCTTC. Residues: CASSFQPGAERYNEQFF.

This clonotype was observed a handful of times. The rearrangement joins TRBV18 to TRBJ1-1; D remains unclear. Deletions cut 3 bases from V and 1 base from J, with 3 bases between. Germline loops: CDR1 KGHSH, CDR2 LQKENI. CDR3 length: 12 residues. CDR3 sequence reads: CASSPTNTEAFF. As DNA, the CDR3 is TGTGCCAGCTCACCGACGAACACTGAAGCTTTCTTT.

In its sample, this clonotype was seen many times. The chain recombines TRBV5-1 with TRBJ2-7; 8 bases line up with TRBD1. Germline CDR1 is SGHRS and CDR2 is YFSETQ. This CDR3 has 15 residues. V trimming: 0 bases; J trimming: 0 bases; junction bases outside the gene matches: 2. CDR3 nucleotides: TGCGCCAGCAGCTTGGGGGGACAGGACTCCTACGAGCAGTACTTC. Amino acid sequence: CASSLGGQDSYEQYF.

This clonotype was found many times. The rearrangement joins TRBV3-1 to TRBJ2-7; 15 bases are a match to TRBD2. The CDR3 has 13 residues. From germline, CDR1 is LGHDT and CDR2 YNNKEL (reference sequence). V lost 6 bases to trimming and J lost 13 bases; unmatched junction nucleotides: 7. The CDR3, as DNA: TGTGCCAGCAGAAGAGGACTAGCGGGAGGGATCTACTTC. This sequence encodes CASRRGLAGGIYF.

A few counts support this clonotype. The chain employs TRBV4-2 and TRBJ1-2, with D uncertain. The V end lost 0 bases, the J end lost 4 bases, and 9 bases lay between the germline ends. There are 14 residues in the CDR3. CDR1 is LGHNA, CDR2 YNFKEQ, per germline. The CDR3 region is CASSQDWGSYGYTF. The DNA of the CDR3 is TGTGCCAGCAGCCAAGATTGGGGTAGCTATGGCTACACCTTC.

This sequence joins TRBV3-1 and TRBJ2-7; no firm D call. The CDR3 contains 12 residues. Trimming shortened V by 2 bases and J by 6 bases, and 8 bases separated the two germline ends. In germline, CDR1 is LGHDT, CDR2 YNNKEL (reference sequence). DNA for the CDR3: TGTGCCAGCAGCCAACCCCACGGCGAGCAGTACTTC. Its protein product is CASSQPHGEQYF.

Ten or more counts support this clonotype. The chain has TRBV4-3 and TRBJ2-4; 14 nucleotides line up with TRBD2. V trimming: 3 bases; J trimming: 7 bases; junction bases outside the gene matches: 5. From germline, CDR1 is LGHNA and CDR2 YSLEER. The CDR3 loop spans 16 amino acids. CDR3: CASSHGWTSGRNIQYF. The CDR3 nucleotides read TGCGCCAGCAGCCATGGCTGGACTAGCGGGAGGAACATTCAGTACTTC.

This clonotype came up many times. This rearrangement joins TRBV6-6 to TRBJ2-7; 7 bases line up with TRBD2. V trimming: 0 bases; J trimming: 4 bases; junction bases outside the gene matches: 6. Per the germline V gene, CDR1 is MNHNY and CDR2 is SVGAGI (reference sequence). This CDR3 contains 15 residues. CDR3 sequence (DNA): TGTGCCAGCAGTTACTCGGGAGGGAAGGTATACGAGCAGTACTTC. This codes for CASSYSGGKVYEQYF.

This clonotype was counted at least ten times. The gene calls are TRBV5-1 and TRBJ2-1; TRBD2 matches at 8 bases. The V gene's germline CDR1 is SGHRS and CDR2 YFSETQ. The CDR3 has 15 amino acids. V shed 4 bases, J shed 5 bases, and the junction held 8 bases outside the gene matches. In nucleotides, the CDR3 is TGCGCCAGCAGCGCCGCTAGCGGGCTAAACAATGAGCAGTTCTTC. It encodes CASSAASGLNNEQFF.

This clonotype was observed at least ten times. V is TRBV6-5 and J is TRBJ2-7, with TRBD2 as a possible D gene (5 bases). Trimming removed 2 bases from V and 4 bases from J, with 15 bases in between. CDR3 length equals 15 residues. Per the germline V gene, CDR1 is MNHEY and CDR2 is SVGAGI. CDR3 sequence reads: CASSYRWRRGYEQYF. The CDR3 bases are TGTGCCAGCAGTTACAGATGGAGGAGAGGTTACGAGCAGTACTTC.

On this clonotype itself: A much larger clone lies one base from this, so it may be a read error. This chain joins TRBV19 and TRBJ2-7; D gene ambiguous. Germline CDR1 and CDR2: LNHDA and SQIVND (reference sequence). The CDR3 covers 13 residues. Trimming took 5 bases from V and 8 from J, leaving 16 bases between them. The CDR3 DNA reads TGTGCCAGTAGTGGTCAGACTGATCTCAAGCAGTACTTC. Amino acids: CASSGQTDLKQYF.

There are a few counts of this clonotype. A much larger clone differs from this one at a single base, so this may be a read error. V usage is TRBV28 and J usage is TRBJ2-1; 9 bases are shared with TRBD1. The V gene's germline CDR1 is MDHEN and CDR2 SYDVKM. This CDR3 has 15 amino acids. The V and J ends lost 3 bases and 8 bases, in that order; junction bases with no gene match: 8. CDR3 amino acids: CASSLTGTGLYEQFF. DNA for the CDR3: TGTGCCAGCAGTTTGACCGGGACAGGGTTATATGAGCAGTTCTTC.

V usage is TRBV7-9 and J usage is TRBJ1-2; tentatively, D is TRBD1 (5 bases). Germline lookup yields CDR1 SEHNR and CDR2 FQNEAQ (reference sequence). Trimming took off 4 bases at V and 0 bases at J, with 9 bases between the two ends. The CDR3 extends over 14 amino acids. This CDR3 is CASSSDSPNYGYTF. CDR3 in DNA: TGTGCCAGCAGCTCCGACAGCCCTAACTATGGCTACACCTTC.